Each of the 22 T cell receptor beta chains below was sequenced from the same sample in a study of vaccination effects on CD4 cells after COVID-19. The assay was immunoSEQ multiplex PCR, and TCRdb's table has in-frame clones only and misses some. Among 35,000 to 55,000 clones listed, 60% to 75% were seen once. Sequencing followed a ViraFEST assay step that expanded antigen-specific CD4+ T cells with viral peptide pools. Culture lasted about ten days before CD4+ T cell isolation. Between March and December 2020, the person had a SARS-CoV-2 infection that PCR confirmed. Their antigens remain unidentified. The material sequenced was CD4+ T cells from PBMCs cultured with a peptide pool, taken before COVID-19 vaccination. The receptors here all came from a human donor who had a prior SARS-CoV-2 infection.

This clone has just one count. V and J are TRBV6-5 and TRBJ1-5; D call uncertain. The V end was cut by 6 bases, the J end by 5 bases, with 11 bases between. The CDR3 loop spans 13 amino acids. Per germline, CDR1 MNHEY and CDR2 SVGAGI. CDR3 bases: TGTGCCAGCAGACCAGGAGCGCATCAGCCCCAGCATTTT. Protein product: CASRPGAHQPQHF.

This clone occurred a few times. This sequence joins TRBV7-2 and TRBJ1-3, with D maybe TRBD1 (6 bases). CDR1 and CDR2 from the germline V gene are SGHTA and FQGNSA. The CDR3 is 15 residues long. With 4 bases removed from V and 3 bases from J, the gap between germline ends came to 13 bases. The DNA for the CDR3 is TGTGCCAGCAGCTCCTATACAGGGTATGGAAACACCATATATTTT. Translated, it gives CASSSYTGYGNTIYF.

The chain carries TRBV7-8 and TRBJ2-1; no clear D gene. This CDR3 contains 13 residues. Germline lookup yields CDR1 SGHVS and CDR2 FQNEAQ. V was clipped by 1 base and J by 9 bases, with 10 bases between them. The CDR3 here is CASSLGSFLEQFF. CDR3 DNA: TGTGCCAGCAGCTTAGGTAGCTTCCTTGAGCAGTTCTTC. The full variable domain, with the rest looked up from reference TRBV7-8 and TRBJ2-1, is GAGVSQSPRYKVAKRGQDVALRCDPISGHVSLFWYQQALGQGPEFLTYFQNEAQLDKSGLPSDRFFAERPEGSVSTLKIQRTQQEDSAVYLCASSLGSFLEQFFGPGTRLTVL.

The genes are TRBV7-2 and TRBJ2-5; the D gene could be TRBD1 or TRBD2 (6 bases each). This CDR3 has 17 amino acids. Germline V lookup: CDR1 SGHTA, CDR2 FQGNSA. V was pared by 0 bases and J by 2 bases, with 16 bases between. The CDR3 nucleotides read TGTGCCAGCAGCTTAGCCCGACTAGGGGGATTTCAAGAGACCCAGTACTTC. As protein: CASSLARLGGFQETQYF.

V usage is TRBV7-9 and J usage is TRBJ2-1; D is perhaps TRBD1 or TRBD2 (5 bases each). Looked up from germline, CDR1 is SEHNR and CDR2 is FQNEAQ (reference sequence). V was cut by 3 bases and J by 12 bases, with 12 bases left in between. This CDR3 spans 12 amino acids. The CDR3 DNA reads TGTGCCAGCAGCTTCGGACATCGGGGGCAGTTCTTC. Translated: CASSFGHRGQFF.

This clone was counted a few times. The V call is TRBV7-9, the J call TRBJ2-1, with TRBD2 identical over 8 bases. After removal of 5 bases from V and 5 bases from J, the junction contained 8 bases not matched to a gene. Per germline, CDR1 SEHNR and CDR2 FQNEAQ (reference sequence). This CDR3 contains 15 residues. The CDR3 sequence: CASSPRTSLNNEQFF. CDR3 DNA sequence: TGTGCCAGCAGCCCCCGGACTAGCCTGAACAATGAGCAGTTCTTC.

The chain uses TRBV5-6 and TRBJ2-1; possible D gene TRBD2, 5 bases. Germline assignment: CDR1 SGHDT and CDR2 YYEEEE. The CDR3 is made up of 13 amino acids. Trimming cost V 3 bases and J 9 bases, with 13 bases left between them. The CDR3 nucleotides read TGTGCCAGCAGCTGGGGTGGTGAGGGTGAGCAGTTCTTC. Protein sequence: CASSWGGEGEQFF.

CDR3 amino acids: CASCPPRGTRKLGYGYTF. CDR3 DNA: TGTGCCAGCTGCCCCCCCAGGGGCACCCGGAAGCTGGGCTATGGCTACACCTTC. The rearrangement uses TRBV21-1 and TRBJ1-2; TRBD1 is the table's D call and was not checked against the DNA. TRBV21-1 is a recognized pseudogene. CDR3 length: 18 residues.

The gene calls are TRBV11-2 and TRBJ2-5, with D maybe TRBD2 (6 bases). CDR1 and CDR2 (germline): SGHAT, FQNNGV. V gave up 0 bases and J gave up 7 bases, with 12 bases separating them. The CDR3 runs to 14 residues. CDR3 DNA sequence: TGTGCCAGCAGCTTAGACTATCTGGGGGGGACCCAGTACTTC. Protein sequence: CASSLDYLGGTQYF.

V is TRBV11-3 and J is TRBJ2-3, with TRBD2 identical over 8 bases. Germline CDR1 reads SGHNT; CDR2 reads YENEEA. V shed 1 base, J shed 0 bases, and the junction held 0 bases outside the gene matches. The CDR3 is 15 residues long. The CDR3 loop is CASSLASGSTDTQYF. The CDR3 DNA is TGTGCCAGCAGCTTAGCTAGCGGGAGCACAGATACGCAGTATTTT.

The chain is built from TRBV19 and TRBJ2-7; D is possibly TRBD1 (5 bases). Trimming pared 6 bases from V and 1 base from J, leaving 7 bases between. Looked up from germline, CDR1 is LNHDA and CDR2 is SQIVND (reference sequence). CDR3 length: 12 residues. CDR3 coding DNA: TGTGCCAGTAGGGGGCAATCCTACGAGCAGTACTTC. Translating it yields CASRGQSYEQYF. Based on the CDR3 plus reference TRBV19 and TRBJ2-7, the full variable domain is DGGITQSPKYLFRKEGQNVTLSCEQNLNHDAMYWYRQDPGQGLRLIYYSQIVNDFQKGDIAEGYSVSREKKESFPLTVTSAQKNPTAFYLCASRGQSYEQYFGPGTRLTVT.

V usage is TRBV7-9 and J usage is TRBJ2-3; maybe TRBD2 (5 bases). The CDR3 loop spans 15 amino acids. Germline V gene data show CDR1 as SEHNR and CDR2 as FQNEAQ (reference sequence). Trimming removed 3 bases at V and 2 bases at J, with 12 bases between. CDR3 residues: CASSFSGAATDTQYF. CDR3 DNA sequence: TGTGCCAGCAGCTTCAGCGGCGCTGCCACAGATACGCAGTATTTT.

The chain recombines TRBV6-6 with TRBJ1-1; D is possibly TRBD1 (5 bases). CDR1 and CDR2 (germline): MNHNY, SVGAGI (reference sequence). The CDR3 totals 14 residues. V lost 10 bases and J lost 6, with 21 bases in between. CDR3 sequence (DNA): TGTGCCACGGGAAGAGGGGCCCCGGGGGCTGAAGCTTTCTTT. The encoded protein is CATGRGAPGAEAFF.

The chain combines TRBV13 with TRBJ1-4; the D gene is possibly TRBD1 (5 bases). This CDR3 is 15 amino acids long. V lost 3 bases, J lost 8 bases, and 16 bases lay in between. Looked up from germline, CDR1 is PRHDT and CDR2 is FYEKMQ (reference sequence). CDR3 coding DNA: TGTGCCAGCAGCTTTTTAGGGGCCGGTGGGGAAAAACTGTTTTTT. It specifies CASSFLGAGGEKLFF.

The V and J genes are TRBV14 and TRBJ2-3; no clear D. This CDR3 is built from 13 residues. Germline V gene lookup returns CDR1 SGHDN and CDR2 FVKESK. V lost 5 bases and J lost 4, with 10 bases in between. The CDR3 loop is CASSARLADTQYF. The CDR3 coding sequence is TGTGCCAGCAGCGCCAGACTGGCAGATACGCAGTATTTT. Using reference TRBV14 and TRBJ2-3 for the parts outside the CDR3, the full variable domain is EAGVTQFPSHSVIEKGQTVTLRCDPISGHDNLYWYRRVMGKEIKFLLHFVKESKQDESGMPNNRFLAERTGGTYSTLKVQPAELEDSGVYFCASSARLADTQYFGPGTRLTVL.

This clone was detected once. This chain connects TRBV18 to TRBJ2-5; weak D call: TRBD1 (7 bases). Trimming shortened V by 3 bases and J by 4 bases, and 12 bases separated the two germline ends. There are 14 residues in the CDR3. Germline V gene lookup returns CDR1 KGHSH and CDR2 LQKENI. In nucleotides, the CDR3 is TGTGCCAGCTCACCCGCAGGGGGGCGAGAGACCCAGTACTTC. It codes for CASSPAGGRETQYF.

The CDR3 DNA is TGCAGTGCTAGTAAGGGACTAGAGGAAGAGACCCAGTACTTC. Translated: CSASKGLEEETQYF. The rearrangement uses TRBV20-1 and TRBJ2-5; 8 positions match TRBD2. The CDR3 length is 14 residues. CDR1 is DFQATT, CDR2 SNEGSKA, per germline (reference sequence). Trimming cost V 3 bases and J 3 bases; bases outside gene matches: 6.

This clone is deemed medium-sized. The chain recombines TRBV6-6 with TRBJ2-2; D may be TRBD2 (6 bases). Germline loops: CDR1 MNHNY, CDR2 SVGAGI (reference sequence). CDR3 size: 14 residues. Trimming stripped 6 bases from V and 1 base from J, with 9 bases between. The CDR3 bases are TGTGCCAGCAGGTATAGCGGGAACACCGGGGAGCTGTTTTTT. Amino acids: CASRYSGNTGELFF.

This clone was seen a single time. The chain joins TRBV9 to TRBJ2-5; 7 bases map to TRBD2. Looked up from germline, CDR1 is SGDLS and CDR2 is YYNGEE. CDR3 length: 15 residues. The junction had 14 bases not matched to a gene; V was cut back by 7 bases and J by 5 bases. The CDR3 protein is CASGGEGGPLETQYF. The CDR3 nucleotides read TGTGCCAGCGGCGGGGAGGGAGGGCCTTTGGAGACCCAGTACTTC.

The chain links TRBV5-1 to TRBJ2-5; 7 nucleotides line up with TRBD1. Germline CDR1 reads SGHRS; CDR2 reads YFSETQ. The V segment lost 4 bases and the J segment 2 bases; nucleotides outside the gene matches: 14. This CDR3 has 17 residues. The CDR3 sequence is CASSPGWGQGVQETQYF. The DNA of the CDR3 is TGCGCCAGCAGCCCGGGTTGGGGGCAGGGGGTACAAGAGACCCAGTACTTC.

V and J are TRBV11-2 and TRBJ1-2, with D perhaps TRBD1 (6 bases). Germline V gene sequence: CDR1 SGHAT, CDR2 FQNNGV. V was shortened by 4 bases and J by 7 bases, with 19 bases between the two germline ends. This CDR3 region has 15 residues. This CDR3 reads CASSSPRYSGAGYTF. CDR3 nucleotide sequence: TGTGCCAGCAGCTCCCCACGATACTCAGGGGCTGGCTACACCTTC. Combining the CDR3 with reference TRBV11-2 and TRBJ1-2 gives the whole variable domain EAGVAQSPRYKIIEKRQSVAFWCNPISGHATLYWYQQILGQGPKLLIQFQNNGVVDDSQLPKDRFSAERLKGVDSTLKIQPAKLEDSAVYLCASSSPRYSGAGYTFGSGTRLTVV.

V gene TRBV21-1 combines with J gene TRBJ2-1; the table's D gene call, TRBD1, was not cross checked with the DNA. TRBV21-1 constitutes a pseudogene. The CDR3 loop spans 18 amino acids. CDR3 sequence reads: CASSKRTGDERSYNEQFF. CDR3 coding DNA: TGTGCCAGCAGCAAAAGAACAGGGGATGAACGGTCCTACAATGAGCAGTTCTTC.